The 4 T cell receptor beta chains listed next were all sequenced from one sample in a study of T cells after yellow fever vaccination. TCRdb reanalysed the 5' RACE reads using MiXCR and keeps one entry per CDR3 protein. The table has around 120,000 distinct CDR3 sequences, about 6.8% seen once. This sample comprised CD4+ T cells sorted from PBMCs, obtained more than 40 days after the first yellow fever vaccination. The receptors derive from a young man who received the YFV17D yellow fever vaccine.

This clonotype has at least ten counts. The V gene is TRBV7-2, the J gene TRBJ2-3, with D perhaps TRBD2 (5 bases). Trimming stripped 5 bases from V and 4 bases from J, with 13 bases between. CDR3 size: 14 residues. Germline CDR1 reads SGHTA; CDR2 reads FQGNSA. The CDR3 sequence: CASSRPGVADTQYF. The CDR3 nucleotides read TGTGCCAGCAGCCGACCCGGGGTCGCAGATACGCAGTATTTT.

This clonotype was counted many times. This chain links TRBV20-1 with TRBJ2-3; 10 bases line up with TRBD2. CDR3 length: 17 residues. CDR1 and CDR2 from the germline V gene are DFQATT and SNEGSKA (reference sequence). After removal of 1 base from V and 4 bases from J, the junction contained 11 bases not matched to a gene. CDR3: CSARAPPGLAGADTQYF. The CDR3 DNA reads TGCAGTGCTAGAGCCCCCCCGGGGCTAGCGGGGGCAGATACGCAGTATTTT.

Ten or more counts support this clonotype. This chain links TRBV5-1 with TRBJ1-1, with 7 bases that match TRBD1. Germline V gene data show CDR1 as SGHRS and CDR2 as YFSETQ. This CDR3 region has 16 residues. Trimming at V came to 2 bases and at J to 0 bases, leaving 7 bases not matched to a gene. DNA for the CDR3: TGCGCCAGCAGCTTTAGGACAGGCAGCATGAACACTGAAGCTTTCTTT. Translated: CASSFRTGSMNTEAFF.

CDR3 coding DNA: TGTGCCAGCAGCCAAACTACGGGGTACACTGAAGCTTTCTTT. Translation gives CASSQTTGYTEAFF. The chain is built from TRBV3-1 and TRBJ1-1; D remains ambiguous. The CDR3 is 14 amino acids. The germline gives CDR1 LGHDT, CDR2 YNNKEL (reference sequence). The V end lost 2 bases, the J end lost 3 bases, and 10 bases lay between the germline ends.